This TCR beta chain emerged from a study of control samples from healthy donors and cancer patients. The protocol was immunoSEQ multiplex PCR, while the TCRdb copy is restricted to in-frame clones and leaves out a portion. Of around 120,000 clones listed, 80% to 90% are singletons. Sequencing was performed on PBMCs. This clonotype originated in a woman between 45 and 60 years old with colorectal cancer.

The DNA of the CDR3 is TGCGCCAGCAGCGCGCCGGGACAGAAAGCTTTCTTT. Its translation: CASSAPGQKAFF. The chain joins TRBV5-1 to TRBJ1-1; 7 nucleotides agree with TRBD1. The V segment lost 4 bases and the J segment 9 bases; nucleotides outside the gene matches: 6. CDR3 size: 12 residues. Germline V lookup: CDR1 SGHRS, CDR2 YFSETQ.